The 16 T cell receptor beta chains below were found in one sample sequenced in a study of T cells after yellow fever vaccination. TCRdb re-analysed the 5' RACE reads in MiXCR, keeping a single row per CDR3 protein. The sample has hundreds of thousands of distinct CDR3 sequences; roughly 12% are singletons. Specimen: PBMCs, collected on the day of the yellow fever booster vaccination. Receptor source: a man aged 30-40 years who received the YFV17D yellow fever vaccine.

This clonotype was seen a handful of times. The rearrangement joins TRBV20-1 to TRBJ2-5; D unresolved. V was shortened by 4 bases and J by 4 bases, with 10 bases between the two germline ends. There are 12 residues in the CDR3. CDR1 is DFQATT, CDR2 SNEGSKA, per germline (reference sequence). The CDR3 loop is CSANKHGETQYF. The CDR3 region has the DNA TGCAGTGCTAATAAACACGGAGAGACCCAGTACTTC.

This clonotype was seen more than once but under ten times. The J gene is TRBJ1-2, the V gene TRBV5-6, with D unresolved. The V gene lost 3 bases and the J gene lost 5 bases, with 20 bases spanning the gap. The CDR3 length is 16 residues. Germline CDR1 SGHDT, CDR2 YYEEEE. CDR3 sequence (DNA): TGTGCCAGCAGCTCATCCGGGTCGAATTCGGAGTATGGCTACACCTTC. Protein product: CASSSSGSNSEYGYTF.

This chain connects TRBV15 to TRBJ1-6; D unclear. The V gene's germline CDR1 is LNHNV and CDR2 YYDKDF (reference sequence). V shed 8 bases and J shed 0 bases, with 11 bases lying between them. The CDR3 covers 15 residues. For the CDR3, the DNA is TGTGCCACCGGGAACCTAAGCTCCTATAATTCACCCCTCCACTTT. It translates to CATGNLSSYNSPLHF.

This clonotype turned up a few times. The chain links TRBV20-1 to TRBJ2-7; 9 positions agree with TRBD2. Trimming removed 3 bases from V and 4 bases from J; junction bases left unmatched: 4. The germline CDR1 and CDR2 sequences are DFQATT and SNEGSKA (reference sequence). The CDR3 runs to 13 residues. CDR3 DNA sequence: TGCAGTGCTAGGGAAAGCGGGAGGTACGAGCAGTACTTC. This sequence encodes CSARESGRYEQYF.

The chain uses TRBV14 and TRBJ2-7; 9 bases align to TRBD1. J was trimmed by 0 bases and V by 4 bases; bases with no gene match: 10. Germline loops: CDR1 SGHDN, CDR2 FVKESK. This CDR3 comprises 17 residues. The CDR3 nucleotides read TGTGCCAGCAGCCTGACCGGACAGGGGCCTGGCTCCTACGAGCAGTACTTC. Its protein product is CASSLTGQGPGSYEQYF.

Points on this clonotype: One junction end does not reproduce the germline sequence, and a read error may be involved. The V and J genes are TRBV6-1 and TRBJ2-1, with a possible D match to TRBD2 (5 bases). CDR3 length: 14 residues. Looked up from germline, CDR1 is MNHNS and CDR2 is SASEGT. CDR3 nucleotide sequence: TGTGCCAACAGTGTTGGCGGGTTCAACAATGAGCAGTTCTTC. Protein: CANSVGGFNNEQFF.

This clonotype came up a few times. V usage is TRBV29-1 and J usage is TRBJ1-2; D is undetermined. The V gene's germline CDR1 is SQVTM and CDR2 ANQGSEA. V was trimmed by 3 bases and J by 6 bases, leaving 11 bases between them. The CDR3 extends over 12 amino acids. CDR3 bases: TGCAGCGTTGACACGGTTTTCGATGGCTACACCTTC. Its translation: CSVDTVFDGYTF.

This clonotype has only a few counts. This chain connects TRBV6-2 or TRBV6-3 to TRBJ2-6; no clear D gene. V lost 6 bases, J lost 0 bases, and 12 bases lay in between. Germline V gives CDR1 MNHEY, CDR2 SVGEGT. The CDR3 extends over 16 amino acids. The CDR3 protein is CASRGPVPSGANVLTF. For the CDR3, the DNA is TGTGCCAGCAGAGGGCCGGTACCCTCTGGGGCCAACGTCCTGACTTTC.

The chain couples TRBV25-1 to TRBJ2-5, with D perhaps matching TRBD2 (6 bases). Germline CDR1 is MGHDK and CDR2 is SYGVNS. V lost 2 bases, J lost 5 bases, and 18 bases lay in between. This CDR3 is 16 amino acids long. CDR3: CASSEQLGSPRETQYF. CDR3 sequence (DNA): TGTGCCAGCAGTGAACAGCTCGGGAGCCCCCGGGAGACCCAGTACTTC.

This clonotype appeared a few times. The chain employs TRBV18 and TRBJ2-7, with D unresolved. The CDR3 is 15 amino acids. V was clipped by 4 bases and J by 2 bases, with 15 bases between them. CDR1 KGHSH and CDR2 LQKENI come from the germline V gene. In DNA, the CDR3 is TGTGCCAGCTCACTAAACCCCAACATGGCCTACGAGCAGTACTTC. It translates to CASSLNPNMAYEQYF.

The chain couples TRBV20-1 to TRBJ2-7; the match to TRBD2 covers 8 bases. The germline V gene encodes CDR1 DFQATT and CDR2 SNEGSKA (reference sequence). Trimming removed 0 bases from V and 3 bases from J; junction bases left unmatched: 13. CDR3 length equals 17 residues. The CDR3 protein is CSAREPSSSGGYYEQYF. In DNA, the CDR3 is TGCAGTGCTAGAGAACCCTCCTCAAGCGGGGGTTACTACGAGCAGTACTTC.

In this sample, this clonotype turned up many times. The chain uses TRBV29-1 and TRBJ1-4, with D unclear. Germline lookup yields CDR1 SQVTM and CDR2 ANQGSEA. The CDR3 has 11 amino acids. Trimming removed 5 bases at V and 3 bases at J, with 4 bases between. The CDR3: CSVFSNEKLFF. The CDR3 bases are TGCAGCGTTTTCTCTAATGAAAAACTGTTTTTT.

This clonotype was seen a handful of times. V usage is TRBV19 and J usage is TRBJ1-1; no clear D gene. V was cut by 8 bases and J by 11 bases, with 21 bases left in between. The length of the CDR3 is 13 residues. The germline V gene has CDR1 LNHDA and CDR2 SQIVND (reference sequence). CDR3 loop: CASGVNLWFEAFF. Written as DNA, the CDR3 is TGTGCCAGTGGGGTAAATTTGTGGTTTGAGGCTTTCTTT.

DNA for the CDR3: TGCGCCAGCAGCGGGGGGGCGAAATACAATGAGCAGTTCTTC. Translated: CASSGGAKYNEQFF. The J gene is TRBJ2-1, the V gene TRBV5-1, with D perhaps TRBD2 (7 bases). Deletions cut 4 bases from V and 4 bases from J, with 12 bases between. This CDR3 is built from 14 residues. The germline V gene has CDR1 SGHRS and CDR2 YFSETQ.

There are many counts of this clonotype. The chain combines TRBV7-2 with TRBJ1-6; unclear D gene. Germline CDR1 and CDR2: SGHTA and FQGNSA. Trimming took 5 bases from V and 9 from J, leaving 14 bases between them. The CDR3 runs to 14 residues. DNA for the CDR3: TGTGCCAGCAGCCTAAAGGCCATAGGTTCACCCCTCCACTTT. This sequence encodes CASSLKAIGSPLHF.

The chain links TRBV12-3 or TRBV12-4 to TRBJ1-6, with D perhaps TRBD1 (5 bases). This CDR3 is 14 amino acids long. Trimming shortened V by 5 bases and J by 7 bases, and 12 bases separated the two germline ends. CDR3 region: CASSRQQKNSPLHF. CDR3 DNA: TGTGCCAGCAGTCGACAGCAGAAGAATTCACCCCTCCACTTT.